Following are 10 T cell receptor beta chains from one sample sequenced in a study of Tregs in tolerant kidney transplant recipients. Some clones are missing from TCRdb's copy, which holds only in-frame ones; the method was immunoSEQ multiplex PCR. The sample yields 15,000 to 20,000 clones, roughly 82% seen once. Sequencing input: Tregs from blood. These receptors originate from a human donor in good health.

This chain links TRBV5-4 with TRBJ2-3, with D hard to call. The CDR3 runs to 12 residues. Trimming took off 2 bases at V and 0 bases at J, with 1 base between the two ends. Germline V gene data show CDR1 as SGHNT and CDR2 as YYREEE (reference sequence). Written as DNA, the CDR3 is TGTGCCAGCAGCTTCAGCACAGATACGCAGTATTTT. This codes for CASSFSTDTQYF.

V gene TRBV6-6 combines with J gene TRBJ1-2; D not resolved. V was shortened by 11 bases and J by 0 bases, with 16 bases between the two germline ends. This CDR3 comprises 14 residues. Germline V gene data show CDR1 as MNHNY and CDR2 as SVGAGI (reference sequence). The CDR3 nucleotides are TGTGCCGCCAGTCGGGTGGGAGCTAACTATGGCTACACCTTC. This encodes CAASRVGANYGYTF.

V gene TRBV7-9 combines with J gene TRBJ2-1; TRBD1 matches 10 bases. V shed 4 bases and J 6 bases; nucleotides not matched to a gene: 6. The CDR3 extends over 15 amino acids. Looked up from germline, CDR1 is SEHNR and CDR2 is FQNEAQ (reference sequence). CDR3 bases: TGTGCCAGCAGCTCCGGGACAGGGGTCCCCAATGAGCAGTTCTTC. Translation gives CASSSGTGVPNEQFF.

V is TRBV6-6 and J is TRBJ2-7, with 8 bases that match TRBD1. Germline assignment: CDR1 MNHNY and CDR2 SVGAGI (reference sequence). J lost 6 bases, V lost 5 bases, and 6 bases had no gene match. The CDR3 is 13 amino acids. The CDR3, as DNA: TGTGCCAGCAGTCCTATTGGACAGGGCGAGCAGTACTTC. Protein product: CASSPIGQGEQYF.

The gene calls are TRBV18 and TRBJ1-6, with D possibly being TRBD1 (5 bases). V was pared by 3 bases and J by 9 bases, with 15 bases between. Germline V gene data show CDR1 as KGHSH and CDR2 as LQKENI. CDR3 size: 15 residues. The CDR3 region is CASSPTGTGSSPLHF. The DNA of the CDR3 is TGTGCCAGCTCACCGACCGGGACGGGTAGTTCACCCCTCCACTTT.

The chain uses TRBV7-9 and TRBJ1-5; 9 nucleotides line up with TRBD1. The ends lost 5 bases at V and 6 bases at J; junction bases unmatched: 11. CDR1 is SEHNR and CDR2 is FQNEAQ in the germline V gene (reference sequence). The length of the CDR3 is 16 residues. The chain's CDR3 is CASSRPGQGGGQPQHF. The DNA for the CDR3 is TGTGCCAGCAGCAGACCGGGACAGGGAGGGGGTCAGCCCCAGCATTTT.

CDR3 sequence reads: CASSGSEKLFF. CDR3 sequence (DNA): TGTGCCAGCAGTGGTAGTGAAAAACTGTTTTTT. V gene TRBV25-1 combines with J gene TRBJ1-4, with D uncertain. V was clipped by 4 bases and J by 7 bases, with 4 bases between them. This CDR3 is built from 11 residues. Germline V lookup: CDR1 MGHDK, CDR2 SYGVNS.

J is TRBJ2-6 and V is TRBV5-8; D remains ambiguous. There are 15 residues in the CDR3. Germline CDR1 and CDR2: SGHTS and YDEGEE. V lost 4 bases and J 2 bases, leaving 10 bases between the germline ends. The DNA of the CDR3 is TGTGCCAGCAGCCTACGTGGGGCTGGGGCCAACGTCCTGACTTTC. It translates to CASSLRGAGANVLTF.

CDR3 coding DNA: TGCGCCAGCAGCCAACTAACATCCAGTCCCTACGAGCAGTACTTC. It encodes CASSQLTSSPYEQYF. The chain employs TRBV4-1 and TRBJ2-7; D gene ambiguous. The germline gives CDR1 MGHRA, CDR2 YSYEKL. The CDR3 covers 15 residues. The germline V and J ends were trimmed by 2 bases and 2 bases, with 13 bases remaining between them.

V gene TRBV5-1 combines with J gene TRBJ1-2; perhaps TRBD1 as D (5 bases). Germline-derived CDR1 and CDR2 are SGHRS and YFSETQ. Trimming removed 7 bases from V and 8 bases from J, with 15 bases in between. This CDR3 contains 12 residues. The CDR3 bases are TGCGCCAGCGTGACAGATATCGGAGGCTACACCTTC. Translation: CASVTDIGGYTF.